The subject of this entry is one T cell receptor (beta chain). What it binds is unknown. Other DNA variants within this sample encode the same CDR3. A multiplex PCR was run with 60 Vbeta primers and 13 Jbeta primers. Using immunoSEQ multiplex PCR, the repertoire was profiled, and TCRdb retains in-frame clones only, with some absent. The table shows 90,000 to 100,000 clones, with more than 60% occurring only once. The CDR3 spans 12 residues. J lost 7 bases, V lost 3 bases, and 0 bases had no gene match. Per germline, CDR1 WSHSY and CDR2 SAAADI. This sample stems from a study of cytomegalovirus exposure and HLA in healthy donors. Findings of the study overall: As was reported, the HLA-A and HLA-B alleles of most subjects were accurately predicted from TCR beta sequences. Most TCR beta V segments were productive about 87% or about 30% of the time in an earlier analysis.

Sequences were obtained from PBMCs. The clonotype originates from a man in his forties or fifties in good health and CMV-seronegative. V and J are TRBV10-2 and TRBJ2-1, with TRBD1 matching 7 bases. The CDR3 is CASSEQGNEQFF. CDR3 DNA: TGCGCCAGCAGTGAACAGGGGAATGAGCAGTTCTTC.